The 14 T cell receptor beta chains below were found in one sample sequenced in a study of human T cells and chemical hapten exposure (dated by TCRdb to the early 2020s). Explained via the paper, the time point label denotes: patch test 1, 2 weeks after DPC sensitization. The sample's treatment or condition label, in plain terms: therapeutic diphenylcyclopropenone sensitization with weekly scalp DPC. The library was built by means of RACE. Sequencing instrument: NextSeq 500. TCRdb reprocessing: public reads trimmed at Q25 with fastp, clones called with MiXCR, in-frame beta chains kept. Each CDR3 protein gets just one entry, which takes the most common genes and DNA from the rows behind it. The sample table records 300,000 to 350,000 distinct CDR3 sequences; approximately 6.3% of these occur just once. More than 7% of the sample comes from the top ten. The input for sequencing was whole blood, taken in connection with sensitization to the hapten diphenylcyclopropenone (DPC). Source of these receptors: a woman younger than 30 with alopecia areata. Some clones in this sample may be carry-over from other donors' samples.

At least ten counts were recorded for this clonotype. This chain links TRBV7-2 with TRBJ1-2, with a possible D match to TRBD1 (6 bases). Per germline, CDR1 SGHTA and CDR2 FQGNSA. The CDR3 totals 13 residues. Trimming left V 4 bases short and J 1 base short, with 7 bases between. CDR3 in amino acids: CASSSDSNYGYTF. In nucleotides, the CDR3 is TGTGCCAGCAGCTCGGACAGTAACTATGGCTACACCTTC.

The table lists this clonotype with a few counts. The chain links TRBV27 to TRBJ2-7; 9 nucleotides agree with TRBD1. The germline V gene has CDR1 MNHEY and CDR2 SMNVEV (reference sequence). The V and J ends lost 8 bases and 3 bases, in that order; junction bases with no gene match: 5. The CDR3 extends over 13 amino acids. The chain's CDR3 is CASRDRENYEQYF. As DNA, the CDR3 is TGTGCCAGCCGGGACAGGGAGAACTACGAGCAGTACTTC.

The CDR3 loop is CASSESSSLDTGELFF. The CDR3 DNA reads as TGTGCCAGCAGTGAGTCTAGCAGTTTGGACACCGGGGAGCTGTTTTTT. This chain joins TRBV6-1 and TRBJ2-2, with TRBD2 as a possible D gene (5 bases). Germline V gene sequence: CDR1 MNHNS, CDR2 SASEGT. Trimming removed 3 bases from V and 3 bases from J, with 14 bases in between. The CDR3 is 16 residues long.

This clonotype showed up just a few times. The chain uses TRBV7-2 and TRBJ2-3, with D tentatively TRBD2 (6 bases). Trimming shortened V by 4 bases and J by 9 bases, and 11 bases separated the two germline ends. Germline V CDR1 and CDR2: SGHTA, FQGNSA. The CDR3 runs to 12 residues. The CDR3 spells CASSSYSGTQYF. For the CDR3, the DNA is TGTGCCAGCAGCTCTTATAGCGGAACGCAGTATTTT.

This clonotype was seen repeatedly, ten times or more. J is TRBJ2-3 and V is TRBV7-8; D may be TRBD1 or TRBD2 (5 bases each). V dropped 5 bases and J dropped 5 bases, with 20 bases sitting between them. The length of the CDR3 is 16 residues. CDR1 SGHVS and CDR2 FQNEAQ come from the germline V gene. The CDR3 here is CASSRGAGMGVDTQYF. CDR3 sequence (DNA): TGTGCCAGCAGCAGGGGCGCGGGCATGGGAGTAGATACGCAGTATTTT. Full variable domain (outside the CDR3, taken from reference TRBV7-8 and TRBJ2-3): GAGVSQSPRYKVAKRGQDVALRCDPISGHVSLFWYQQALGQGPEFLTYFQNEAQLDKSGLPSDRFFAERPEGSVSTLKIQRTQQEDSAVYLCASSRGAGMGVDTQYFGPGTRLTVL.

This clonotype was detected ten times or more. The chain uses TRBV4-3 and TRBJ2-2, with TRBD2 matching 9 bases. The CDR3 runs 18 residues. Germline lookup yields CDR1 LGHNA and CDR2 YSLEER. V was clipped by 0 bases and J by 2 bases; unmatched bases: 7. CDR3 DNA: TGCGCCAGCAGCCAAGACCGGCTAGCGGGGTTAAACACCGGGGAGCTGTTTTTT. The encoded protein is CASSQDRLAGLNTGELFF.

This chain links TRBV11-1 with TRBJ2-1, with 9 bases lining up with TRBD2. This CDR3 is 15 amino acids long. V lost 1 base to trimming and J lost 4 bases; unmatched junction nucleotides: 2. Per germline, CDR1 SGHAT and CDR2 FQDESV (reference sequence). CDR3 DNA sequence: TGTGCCAGCAGCTTAGGACTAGCGGAGTACAATGAGCAGTTCTTC. Residues: CASSLGLAEYNEQFF.

This clonotype has at least ten counts. V usage is TRBV10-2 and J usage is TRBJ1-1, with D possibly being TRBD1 (6 bases). This CDR3 comprises 15 residues. Looked up from germline, CDR1 is WSHSY and CDR2 is SAAADI. The V end was cut by 6 bases, the J end by 2 bases, with 16 bases between. The CDR3 here is CASSDGQGLNTEAFF. Here the CDR3 DNA reads TGCGCCAGCAGCGACGGGCAGGGGTTAAACACTGAAGCTTTCTTT.

This clonotype has ten or more counts. The rearrangement links TRBV5-1 to TRBJ2-4; D is perhaps TRBD2 (6 bases). The CDR3 runs to 14 residues. Per germline, CDR1 SGHRS and CDR2 YFSETQ. Trimming removed 4 bases at V and 4 bases at J, with 12 bases between. CDR3 in amino acids: CASSLDAGKNIQYF. The DNA for the CDR3 is TGCGCCAGCAGCCTGGACGCGGGGAAAAACATTCAGTACTTC.

This clonotype showed up just a few times. The chain joins TRBV29-1 to TRBJ2-3; D gene unclear. V was clipped by 3 bases and J by 2 bases, with 9 bases between them. Germline loops: CDR1 SQVTM, CDR2 ANQGSEA. This CDR3 region has 13 residues. The CDR3, as DNA: TGCAGCGTTGACCTCACTTACACAGATACGCAGTATTTT. Its protein is CSVDLTYTDTQYF.

This clonotype was recorded a few times. The chain joins TRBV24-1 to TRBJ1-5, with D hard to call. This CDR3 has 14 residues. Germline CDR1 and CDR2: KGHDR and SFDVKD. V gave up 5 bases and J gave up 3 bases, with 10 bases separating them. The CDR3 region is CATSAGTANQPQHF. DNA of the CDR3: TGTGCCACCAGTGCTGGTACAGCCAATCAGCCCCAGCATTTT.

This clonotype has ten or more counts. CDR3 sequence: CASSLPRGEVDYGYTF. CDR3 DNA sequence: TGTGCCAGCAGTTTACCCAGGGGGGAAGTCGACTATGGCTACACCTTC. V is TRBV28 and J is TRBJ1-2; 7 bases are shared with TRBD1. Unmatched junction bases numbered 9, after V lost 2 bases and J lost 3 bases. Germline V lookup: CDR1 MDHEN, CDR2 SYDVKM. CDR3 size: 16 residues.

This clonotype has a handful of counts. The rearrangement joins TRBV7-9 to TRBJ1-1; the D gene is possibly TRBD1 (5 bases). Trimming shortened V by 0 bases and J by 3 bases, and 14 bases separated the two germline ends. The CDR3 is 16 residues long. CDR1 and CDR2 from the germline V gene are SEHNR and FQNEAQ (reference sequence). The CDR3 bases are TGTGCCAGCAGCTTAGCGCCAGGGTTTAGGGACACTGAAGCTTTCTTT. Amino acid sequence: CASSLAPGFRDTEAFF.

This clonotype was picked up many times. The V call is TRBV11-2, the J call TRBJ2-6; TRBD2 might be the D (5 bases). The germline V gene encodes CDR1 SGHAT and CDR2 FQNNGV. There are 14 residues in the CDR3. V dropped 1 base and J dropped 4 bases, with 5 bases sitting between them. CDR3: CASSLGGGANVLTF. The CDR3 DNA is TGTGCCAGCAGCTTAGGCGGGGGGGCCAACGTCCTGACTTTC.